A selection of T cell receptor beta chains follows, all from one sample in a study of neurological immune-mediated disorders. MiXCR, run by TCRdb on the 5' RACE reads, gives a single entry per CDR3 protein. The data contain about 52,000 distinct CDR3 sequences, about 4.1% of them singletons. Sequenced: PBMCs. The receptors stem from a man in his sixties with multiple sclerosis. CDR3s include the opening cysteine and the closing phenylalanine or tryptophan. The D gene is left open where the match is weak. For some rows the clone size is stated as once, few or many, or as a class when expanded; others skip it.

cdr3_aa cdr3_nt v_call d_call clone_size j_call
CASSLAGRAEEQYF TGTGCCAGCAGCTTAGCCGGGAGGGCCGAAGAGCAGTACTTC TRBV11-2 TRBD2 many TRBJ2-7
CANSTILSGKTIYF TGTGCCAACAGTACCATACTCTCTGGAAAAACCATATATTTT TRBV12-3/TRBV12-4 . . TRBJ1-3
CASSVPGTDTQYF TGTGCCAGCAGCGTTCCGGGCACAGATACGCAGTATTTT TRBV7-3 . few TRBJ2-3
CASSSPLRGVITDTQYF TGTGCCAGCAGCTCACCGTTGCGGGGGGTTATCACAGATACGCAGTATTTT TRBV7-2 TRBD2 many TRBJ2-3
CSARGLAEYTDTQYF TGCAGTGCTAGAGGACTAGCGGAGTACACAGATACGCAGTATTTT TRBV20-1 TRBD2 many TRBJ2-3
CSDTHRTGGYGYTF TGCAGTGATACCCACCGGACAGGGGGATATGGCTACACCTTC TRBV20-1 TRBD1 many TRBJ1-2
CASGGSSYNEQFF TGTGCCAGCGGGGGCAGTTCCTACAATGAGCAGTTCTTC TRBV6-1 . many TRBJ2-1
CASRQGFNEQYF TGTGCCAGCCGACAGGGTTTCAACGAGCAGTACTTC TRBV27 TRBD1 many TRBJ2-7
CASSLQGGTGELFF TGTGCCAGCAGTTTACAGGGGGGCACCGGGGAGCTGTTTTTT TRBV12-3/TRBV12-4 . many TRBJ2-2
CASSLYRNYEQYF TGCGCCAGCAGCTTGTACAGAAACTACGAGCAGTACTTC TRBV5-1 . many TRBJ2-7
CSARDEASRLLAKNIQYF TGCAGTGCTAGAGATGAGGCCAGTCGTCTATTAGCCAAAAACATTCAGTACTTC TRBV20-1 . many TRBJ2-4
CAASVDILNTEAFF TGTGCCGCTAGTGTCGACATTTTGAACACTGAAGCTTTCTTT TRBV19 . once TRBJ1-1
CASSSRVGDTQYF TGTGCCAGCAGTAGCCGGGTTGGAGATACGCAGTATTTT TRBV28 . many TRBJ2-3
CASSEGGGRAEAFF TGTGCCAGCAGTGAAGGTGGGGGAAGGGCTGAAGCTTTCTTT TRBV6-1 . many TRBJ1-1
CASSYRTNRYQETQYF TGCGCCAGCAGTTACCGGACTAACCGGTACCAAGAGACCCAGTACTTC TRBV5-1 . many TRBJ2-5
CASSLGGGTQGSRQPQHF TGTGCCAGCAGTTTAGGAGGAGGAACCCAGGGGAGTAGGCAGCCCCAGCATTTT TRBV12-3/TRBV12-4 . many TRBJ1-5
CASSFRGVGNTIYF TGTGCCAGCAGTTTCAGGGGAGTTGGAAACACCATATATTTT TRBV28 . many TRBJ1-3
CAIGTGGREQYF TGTGCCATCGGGACGGGAGGTCGCGAGCAGTACTTC TRBV6-2/TRBV6-3 TRBD2 few TRBJ2-7
CASSAGDASTDTQYF TGCGCCAGCAGCGCAGGAGATGCTAGCACAGATACGCAGTATTTT TRBV5-1 . many TRBJ2-3
CASSLSSTDTQYF TGTGCCAGCAGTTTGTCTAGCACAGATACGCAGTATTTT TRBV27 . many TRBJ2-3
CASSQDHFSRTQTQYF TGTGCCAGCAGCCAAGATCATTTTTCCAGGACCCAGACCCAGTACTTC TRBV4-2 . many TRBJ2-5
CASRDGMKTGELFF TGTGCCAGCAGGGACGGAATGAAAACCGGGGAGCTGTTTTTT TRBV5-6 . . TRBJ2-2
CASGPDRGNQPQHF TGTGCCAGCGGACCGGACAGGGGCAATCAGCCCCAGCATTTT TRBV12-3/TRBV12-4 TRBD1 many TRBJ1-5
CASSQGAGGGPEQFF TGTGCCAGCAGCCAGGGAGCGGGGGGGGGTCCTGAGCAGTTCTTC TRBV7-6 TRBD2 . TRBJ2-1
CASSRETSSYEQYF TGTGCCAGCAGCAGGGAGACTAGTTCCTACGAGCAGTACTTC TRBV7-8 . many TRBJ2-7
CASSWLQGDGYTF TGTGCCAGCAGCTGGTTACAGGGGGATGGCTACACCTTC TRBV7-2 TRBD1 many TRBJ1-2
CSADGSAAATPDSPLHF TGCAGTGCAGACGGCTCCGCGGCCGCCACCCCAGATTCACCCCTCCACTTT TRBV20-1 . many TRBJ1-6
CASSPLGDRASSGANVLTF TGTGCCAGCAGCCCCCTCGGGGACAGGGCTTCATCTGGGGCCAACGTCCTGACTTTC TRBV7-8 TRBD1 medium-sized TRBJ2-6
CATSRDHNEQFF TGTGCCACCAGCAGGGACCACAATGAGCAGTTCTTC TRBV15 . many TRBJ2-1
CASSLGGTGVGNQPQHF TGTGCCAGCAGCTTAGGTGGGACAGGGGTGGGCAATCAGCCCCAGCATTTT TRBV7-9 TRBD1 many TRBJ1-5
CASSLTGLNSPLHF TGTGCCAGCAGCTTGACAGGGCTTAATTCACCCCTCCACTTT TRBV12-3/TRBV12-4 TRBD1 many TRBJ1-6
CASKTDGNTIYF TGTGCCAGCAAGACAGACGGAAACACCATATATTTT TRBV6-1 . many TRBJ1-3
CASSSQDREPQHF TGTGCCAGCAGCTCACAGGATAGAGAGCCCCAGCATTTT TRBV5-6 . many TRBJ1-5
CSAPSGLHSTGELFF TGCAGTGCCCCGTCAGGACTCCACAGCACCGGGGAGCTGTTTTTT TRBV20-1 . many TRBJ2-2
CASSSQGKAFF TGTGCCAGCAGCTCACAGGGGAAAGCTTTCTTT TRBV7-2 TRBD1 few TRBJ1-1
CSAGRTGMGEQYF TGCAGTGCCGGACGGACAGGGATGGGCGAGCAGTACTTC TRBV20-1 TRBD1 few TRBJ2-7
CASSVSQETQYF TGCGCCAGCAGCGTATCTCAAGAGACCCAGTACTTC TRBV5-1 . many TRBJ2-5
CASSKFGRVTGASTDTQYF TGTGCCAGCAGCAAGTTCGGGAGGGTAACGGGCGCTAGCACAGATACGCAGTATTTT TRBV21-1 . many TRBJ2-3
CSAETPLAEEQETQYF TGCAGTGCCGAAACCCCCCTAGCGGAGGAACAAGAGACCCAGTACTTC TRBV20-1 TRBD2 many TRBJ2-5
CSANAADNEQFF TGCAGTGCTAACGCGGCAGACAATGAGCAGTTCTTC TRBV20-1 . many TRBJ2-1
CASSFGERAQHF TGTGCCAGCAGCTTCGGAGAAAGGGCCCAGCATTTT TRBV7-9 . many TRBJ1-5
CASSQFVQETQYF TGTGCCAGCAGCCAATTTGTCCAAGAGACCCAGTACTTC TRBV14 . many TRBJ2-5
CSVHFRDNEKLFF TGCAGTGTACACTTCAGAGATAATGAAAAACTGTTTTTT TRBV20-1 . many TRBJ1-4
CSDSTTISYEQYF TGCAGTGATAGTACGACGATCTCCTACGAGCAGTACTTC TRBV20-1 . many TRBJ2-7
CASSLAGELFF TGTGCCAGCAGTCTCGCCGGGGAGCTGTTTTTT TRBV27 . many TRBJ2-2
CASSLEGTTEAFF TGTGCCAGCAGCTTAGAGGGGACCACTGAAGCTTTCTTT TRBV7-9 . many TRBJ1-1
CASSLPPLSGQQYEQYF TGTGCCAGCAGCCTCCCCCCCCTTAGCGGTCAGCAGTACGAGCAGTACTTC TRBV7-6 . few TRBJ2-7
CSANRDSNTGELFF TGCAGTGCTAACCGGGACAGTAACACCGGGGAGCTGTTTTTT TRBV20-1 TRBD1 many TRBJ2-2
CASSLDSDTDTQYF TGCGCCAGCAGCTTGGACAGCGACACAGATACGCAGTATTTT TRBV5-1 . many TRBJ2-3
CASSDSGQWNTIYF TGTGCCAGCAGTGACTCGGGACAGTGGAACACCATATATTTT TRBV25-1 TRBD1 many TRBJ1-3
CASRTRQAQYF TGTGCAAGTCGCACACGACAGGCCCAGTACTTC TRBV12-2 . . TRBJ2-7
CSALAGGSYNEQFF TGCAGTGCTCTAGCGGGGGGGTCCTACAATGAGCAGTTCTTC TRBV20-1 TRBD2 many TRBJ2-1
CASSLRGWENTEAFF TGTGCCAGCAGCTTAAGGGGGTGGGAGAACACTGAAGCTTTCTTT TRBV7-2 . many TRBJ1-1
CASSSMGSNNQPQHF TGTGCCAGCAGCTCAATGGGGAGTAACAATCAGCCCCAGCATTTT TRBV5-5 . few TRBJ1-5